The 27 T cell receptor beta chains given below trace back to one sample, sequenced in a study of shared clonotypes between healthy human individuals. Sequencing was performed with immunoSEQ multiplex PCR; in TCRdb, only in-frame clones are kept and a portion is missing. The table lists fewer than 650,000 clones, around 78% of them singletons. Material for sequencing was PBMCs. These receptors were collected from a middle-aged woman in good health. Some clones in this sample may be carry-over from other donors' samples.

V is TRBV11-2 and J is TRBJ2-5; 8 bases are shared with TRBD1. The germline V gene has CDR1 SGHAT and CDR2 FQNNGV. This CDR3 region has 15 residues. J was trimmed by 3 bases and V by 5 bases; bases with no gene match: 8. In nucleotides, the CDR3 is TGTGCCAGCAGCCCAGGACAGGGCTGGAAAGAGACCCAGTACTTC. This gives the protein CASSPGQGWKETQYF.

V and J are TRBV5-4 and TRBJ2-3, with 10 bases aligning to TRBD2. The CDR3 runs to 16 residues. Looked up from germline, CDR1 is SGHNT and CDR2 is YYREEE (reference sequence). Trimming cost V 4 bases and J 6 bases; bases outside gene matches: 11. The DNA of the CDR3 is TGTGCCAGCAGCGTTCTTAGCGGGAGGCCGGGGGATACGCAGTATTTT. Its translation: CASSVLSGRPGDTQYF. The whole variable domain, filled in from reference TRBV5-4 and TRBJ2-3, reads ETGVTQSPTHLIKTRGQQVTLRCSSQSGHNTVSWYQQALGQGPQFIFQYYREEENGRGNFPPRFSGLQFPNYSSELNVNALELDDSALYLCASSVLSGRPGDTQYFGPGTRLTVL.

The rearrangement links TRBV5-4 to TRBJ2-7; possibly TRBD2 for D (6 bases). Trimming stripped 4 bases from V and 0 bases from J, with 14 bases between. Germline CDR1 is SGHNT and CDR2 is YYREEE (reference sequence). CDR3 length: 15 amino acids. DNA for the CDR3: TGTGCCAGCAGCCCGCCCGGGGGATTCTCCTACGAGCAGTACTTC. Protein sequence: CASSPPGGFSYEQYF.

The rearrangement uses TRBV7-9 and TRBJ1-5; D not certain. Per germline, CDR1 SEHNR and CDR2 FQNEAQ (reference sequence). The CDR3 has 15 amino acids. The V gene lost 0 bases and the J gene lost 4 bases, with 10 bases spanning the gap. Here the CDR3 DNA reads TGTGCCAGCAGCTTAGCGGGTCAGTCTAATCAGCCCCAGCATTTT. Its protein product is CASSLAGQSNQPQHF.

The V gene is TRBV5-1, the J gene TRBJ2-2; D may correspond to TRBD1 or TRBD2 (5 bases each). The CDR3 sequence is 13 residues long. V was pared by 4 bases and J by 8 bases, with 12 bases between. The germline CDR1 and CDR2 sequences are SGHRS and YFSETQ. CDR3 DNA sequence: TGCGCCAGCAGCCCAACGAGGGGAGGGGAGCTGTTTTTT. It codes for CASSPTRGGELFF.

The chain combines TRBV9 with TRBJ2-3; 11 bases align to TRBD2. This CDR3 is 16 amino acids long. CDR1 and CDR2 (germline): SGDLS, YYNGEE. V trimming: 1 base; J trimming: 5 bases; junction bases outside the gene matches: 6. The CDR3 region is CASSVRGTSGIDTQYF. The CDR3 DNA reads TGTGCCAGCAGCGTAAGGGGGACTAGCGGCATAGATACGCAGTATTTT.

The CDR3 region has the DNA TGCAGCGTTGAAGTTGGGCCAGGGGGCGATGGCTACACCTTC. Translating it yields CSVEVGPGGDGYTF. The chain links TRBV29-1 to TRBJ1-2; 8 nucleotides agree with TRBD1. CDR1 is SQVTM and CDR2 is ANQGSEA in the germline V gene. The length of the CDR3 is 14 residues. Losses at the gene ends were 1 base for V and 6 bases for J; bases not matched to a gene: 7.

This rearrangement joins TRBV7-2 to TRBJ2-7; maybe TRBD2 (6 bases). The CDR3 consists of 15 residues. V lost 3 bases to trimming and J lost 3 bases, with 15 bases between them. The germline CDR1 and CDR2 sequences are SGHTA and FQGNSA. The CDR3 region is CASSLEGDVLYEQYF. In DNA form, the CDR3 reads TGTGCCAGCAGCTTGGAGGGCGACGTACTCTACGAGCAGTACTTC.

This rearrangement joins TRBV28 to TRBJ2-2; possible D gene TRBD2, 5 bases. V lost 7 bases and J 6 bases, leaving 9 bases between the germline ends. CDR3 length: 12 amino acids. CDR1 and CDR2 (germline): MDHEN, SYDVKM. The CDR3 region is CASTERAGELFF. The CDR3 DNA reads TGTGCCAGCACCGAGAGGGCCGGGGAGCTGTTTTTT.

The rearrangement links TRBV7-2 to TRBJ2-1; D possibly corresponds to TRBD2 (6 bases). The CDR3 totals 13 residues. Germline V gives CDR1 SGHTA, CDR2 FQGNSA. Trimming shortened V by 0 bases and J by 9 bases, and 9 bases separated the two germline ends. The DNA for the CDR3 is TGTGCCAGCAGCTTAGCGGAGGGTGGTGAGCAGTTCTTC. This codes for CASSLAEGGEQFF. The entire variable domain, with the rest obtained from reference TRBV7-2 and TRBJ2-1, is as follows: GAGVSQSPSNKVTEKGKDVELRCDPISGHTALYWYRQSLGQGLEFLIYFQGNSAPDKSGLPSDRFSAERTGGSVSTLTIQRTQQEDSAVYLCASSLAEGGEQFFGPGTRLTVL.

A few counts support this clone. The rearrangement uses TRBV18 and TRBJ1-2, with D tentatively TRBD1 (5 bases). The CDR3 has 15 residues. Germline V CDR1 and CDR2: KGHSH, LQKENI. Trimming took off 3 bases at V and 3 bases at J, with 14 bases between the two ends. CDR3 loop: CASSPSSTGDYGYTF. CDR3 DNA sequence: TGTGCCAGCTCACCCTCCTCGACGGGGGACTATGGCTACACCTTC.

This chain links TRBV9 with TRBJ2-4; D is possibly TRBD1 or TRBD2 (6 bases each). This CDR3 spans 14 amino acids. The V end was cut by 0 bases, the J end by 8 bases, with 12 bases between. Germline lookup yields CDR1 SGDLS and CDR2 YYNGEE. CDR3 loop: CASSVVNGGDIQYF. CDR3 nucleotide sequence: TGTGCCAGCAGCGTAGTCAACGGGGGCGACATTCAGTACTTC.

This sequence joins TRBV30 and TRBJ2-7; D gene uncertain. This CDR3 is 12 amino acids long. The germline CDR1 and CDR2 sequences are GTSNPN and SVGIG (reference sequence). V was trimmed by 4 bases and J by 1 base, leaving 8 bases between them. The CDR3 loop is CAWISGSYEQYF. Written as DNA, the CDR3 is TGTGCCTGGATCTCCGGATCCTACGAGCAGTACTTC.

The chain is built from TRBV18 and TRBJ2-1; 7 bases line up with TRBD2. With 1 base clipped from V and 5 bases from J, the junction kept 8 bases outside the gene matches. The germline V gene encodes CDR1 KGHSH and CDR2 LQKENI. This CDR3 spans 16 amino acids. The CDR3, as DNA: TGTGCCAGCTCACCACGGCCTAGCGGAACGCACAATGAGCAGTTCTTC. As protein: CASSPRPSGTHNEQFF.

The sample holds one count of this clone. This chain uses TRBV7-2 with TRBJ2-5; D gene ambiguous. The CDR3 contains 12 residues. Germline V CDR1 and CDR2: SGHTA, FQGNSA. V lost 2 bases, J lost 7 bases, and 8 bases lay in between. The CDR3 reads CASSLSGVTQYF. The CDR3 nucleotides read TGTGCCAGCAGCTTATCTGGGGTGACCCAGTACTTC.

CDR3 amino acids: CASSESLSGELFF. The CDR3, as DNA: TGCGCCAGCAGTGAGTCCTTATCCGGGGAGCTGTTTTTT. The chain employs TRBV10-1 and TRBJ2-2; D is undetermined. The CDR3 extends over 13 amino acids. Per germline, CDR1 WNHNN and CDR2 SYGVQD (reference sequence). Trimming pared 0 bases from V and 6 bases from J, leaving 5 bases between.

The chain employs TRBV10-3 and TRBJ2-5, with D uncertain. V lost 6 bases and J 3 bases, leaving 11 bases between the germline ends. Germline CDR1 is ENHRY and CDR2 is SYGVKD. The CDR3 is 13 amino acids. CDR3 loop: CAISGPVKETQYF. For the CDR3, the DNA is TGTGCCATCAGCGGACCTGTAAAAGAGACCCAGTACTTC.

V gene TRBV19 combines with J gene TRBJ2-3, with D possibly TRBD2 on 5 matching bases. V was clipped by 1 base and J by 3 bases, with 11 bases between them. The CDR3 is made up of 15 amino acids. Per the germline V gene, CDR1 is LNHDA and CDR2 is SQIVND (reference sequence). The CDR3 protein is CASSIAGRVTDTQYF. CDR3 bases: TGTGCCAGTAGTATAGCGGGAAGGGTGACAGATACGCAGTATTTT. The full variable domain, completed using reference TRBV19 and TRBJ2-3, is DGGITQSPKYLFRKEGQNVTLSCEQNLNHDAMYWYRQDPGQGLRLIYYSQIVNDFQKGDIAEGYSVSREKKESFPLTVTSAQKNPTAFYLCASSIAGRVTDTQYFGPGTRLTVL.

CDR3 nucleotide sequence: TGTGCCAGCAGCCCCCTCCGGGACTTTGTTAGCTCCTACGAGCAGTACTTC. It yields the protein CASSPLRDFVSSYEQYF. The rearrangement links TRBV9 to TRBJ2-7; D might be TRBD2 (6 bases). Trimming shortened V by 4 bases and J by 0 bases, and 20 bases separated the two germline ends. This CDR3 region has 17 residues. Per germline, CDR1 SGDLS and CDR2 YYNGEE.

CDR3 DNA sequence: TGTGCCAGCAGCTTGAGTGGGACAGCGGATACGCAGTATTTT. It encodes CASSLSGTADTQYF. V gene TRBV5-4 combines with J gene TRBJ2-3; 7 bases align to TRBD1. Per germline, CDR1 SGHNT and CDR2 YYREEE (reference sequence). Trimming took 1 base from V and 6 from J; bases not matched to a gene: 5. CDR3 length equals 14 residues. The full variable domain, in which reference TRBV5-4 and TRBJ2-3 provide the parts outside the CDR3, is ETGVTQSPTHLIKTRGQQVTLRCSSQSGHNTVSWYQQALGQGPQFIFQYYREEENGRGNFPPRFSGLQFPNYSSELNVNALELDDSALYLCASSLSGTADTQYFGPGTRLTVL.

The chain has TRBV5-4 and TRBJ2-1; 11 bases are shared with TRBD2. Trimming at V came to 4 bases and at J to 3 bases, leaving 3 bases not matched to a gene. This CDR3 contains 15 residues. CDR1 SGHNT and CDR2 YYREEE come from the germline V gene (reference sequence). CDR3 coding DNA: TGTGCCAGCAGCCCGGGACTAGCGGACTACAATGAGCAGTTCTTC. It specifies CASSPGLADYNEQFF.

This chain links TRBV7-8 with TRBJ1-5, with no clear D. With 1 base removed from V and 4 bases from J, the gap between germline ends came to 17 bases. The CDR3 is made up of 17 amino acids. Germline V gene lookup returns CDR1 SGHVS and CDR2 FQNEAQ. The CDR3 region is CASSLGVGPGANQPQHF. CDR3 sequence (DNA): TGTGCCAGCAGCTTAGGAGTAGGGCCAGGAGCTAATCAGCCCCAGCATTTT.

The rearrangement links TRBV30 to TRBJ1-2; 8 nucleotides match TRBD1. V trimming: 2 bases; J trimming: 7 bases; junction bases outside the gene matches: 6. CDR1 is GTSNPN, CDR2 SVGIG, per germline (reference sequence). The CDR3 runs 13 residues. This CDR3 is CAWSKQGGSGYTF. As DNA, the CDR3 is TGTGCCTGGAGTAAACAGGGGGGAAGTGGCTACACCTTC.

A word on this clone: At one end, the junction sequence differs from germline, possibly due to a read error. This rearrangement joins TRBV28 to TRBJ1-1; D ambiguous. The CDR3 totals 14 residues. Germline V gene sequence: CDR1 MDHEN, CDR2 SYDVKM. The CDR3 DNA reads TGTGCCGGCAGTTTATCTATGGAAGGGACTGAAGCTTTCTTT. Translating gives CAGSLSMEGTEAFF.

This clone appeared a single time. This rearrangement joins TRBV15 to TRBJ2-4; D is possibly TRBD2 (6 bases). Looked up from germline, CDR1 is LNHNV and CDR2 is YYDKDF (reference sequence). V gave up 0 bases and J gave up 1 base, with 13 bases separating them. The CDR3 runs 17 residues. This CDR3 is CATSRDSGRTAKNIQYF. The CDR3 DNA follows: TGTGCCACCAGCAGAGATTCGGGGAGGACTGCCAAAAACATTCAGTACTTC.

The rearrangement uses TRBV19 and TRBJ2-7; D is uncertain. CDR1 and CDR2 (germline): LNHDA, SQIVND (reference sequence). This CDR3 spans 15 amino acids. Trimming removed 0 bases from V and 3 bases from J, with 12 bases in between. CDR3 in amino acids: CASSIDRERYYEQYF. DNA of the CDR3: TGTGCCAGTAGTATAGATCGTGAACGGTACTACGAGCAGTACTTC.

The chain employs TRBV15 and TRBJ1-5; 7 bases are shared with TRBD1. V was pared by 5 bases and J by 6 bases, with 10 bases of the junction left unmatched. Germline V gives CDR1 LNHNV, CDR2 YYDKDF (reference sequence). This CDR3 contains 15 residues. The DNA of the CDR3 is TGTGCCACCAGCCGCCGCGCATCAGGGGGTCAGCCCCAGCATTTT. It translates to CATSRRASGGQPQHF. Filled out from reference TRBV15 and TRBJ1-5, the complete variable domain reads DAMVIQNPRYQVTQFGKPVTLSCSQTLNHNVMYWYQQKSSQAPKLLFHYYDKDFNNEADTPDNFQSRRPNTSFCFLDIRSPGLGDTAMYLCATSRRASGGQPQHFGDGTRLSIL.